A selection of T cell receptor beta chains follows, all from one sample in a study of T cell repertoires in cytomegalovirus infection. These receptors are not linked to any known antigen. TCRdb analysed the reads with MiXCR anew, one entry per CDR3 protein. The sample carries some 120,000 distinct CDR3 sequences, around 10% recorded once. Source material: PBMCs, sequenced either directly or after in vitro stimulation (not recorded which). These receptor sequences come from a human donor in good health (CMV status not recorded). Some clones in this sample may be carry-over from other donors' samples. The CDR3 runs from the conserved cysteine through the conserved F or W. A D gene is named only where the DNA matches it firmly. The listing skips clone size in some rows; elsewhere it reads once, few, many or a size class.

clone size	V gene	D gene	J gene	CDR3 protein	CDR3 DNA
many	TRBV7-8	NA	TRBJ2-1	CASSLDESVSSYNEQFF	TGTGCCAGCAGCTTAGATGAAAGCGTTAGCTCCTACAATGAGCAGTTCTTC
NA	TRBV7-3	TRBD2	TRBJ2-3	CASSLTSGTSDTQYF	TGTGCCAGCAGCCTAACTAGCGGGACATCGGATACGCAGTATTTT
few	TRBV7-9	NA	TRBJ2-6	CASSPDSGANVLTF	TGTGCCAGCAGCCCCGACTCTGGGGCCAACGTCCTGACTTTC
NA	TRBV7-2	NA	TRBJ1-1	CASSSRGGAIAEAFF	TGTGCCAGCAGCTCCCGTGGGGGGGCGATCGCTGAAGCTTTCTTT
few	TRBV5-1	NA	TRBJ2-2	CASSSTGPNTGELFF	TGCGCCAGCAGTTCGACAGGACCGAACACCGGGGAGCTGTTTTTT
many	TRBV19	NA	TRBJ2-3	CASSRRRQDTQYF	TGTGCCAGTAGTAGACGACGTCAAGATACGCAGTATTTT
NA	TRBV4-2	NA	TRBJ2-5	CASSQAARTTSRGETQYF	TGTGCCAGCAGCCAAGCAGCGCGGACTACATCAAGGGGAGAGACCCAGTACTTC
many	TRBV7-2	NA	TRBJ2-7	CASSSRGAVSYEQYF	TGTGCCAGCAGCTCGAGGGGGGCCGTCTCCTACGAGCAGTACTTC
few	TRBV6-1	TRBD2	TRBJ2-3	CASHRGRAADTQYF	TGTGCCAGCCACCGCGGGAGGGCTGCAGATACGCAGTATTTT
many	TRBV7-2	NA	TRBJ2-1	CASSFGQGSHEQFF	NA
many	TRBV9	NA	TRBJ2-4	CASSQVGTGGNIQYF	TGTGCCAGCAGCCAAGTCGGGACTGGAGGGAACATTCAGTACTTC
NA	TRBV5-4	NA	TRBJ2-5	CASSFSRRAEETQYF	TGTGCCAGCAGCTTTTCTCGACGGGCGGAAGAGACCCAGTACTTC
NA	TRBV5-8	TRBD2	TRBJ2-1	CASSLAALAGAGEQFF	TGTGCCAGCAGCTTGGCCGCTCTAGCGGGAGCTGGTGAGCAGTTCTTC
few	TRBV20-1	TRBD2	TRBJ2-3	CSAGPSGRWTDTQYF	TGCAGTGCTGGCCCTAGCGGGAGGTGGACAGATACGCAGTATTTT
few	TRBV2	NA	TRBJ1-1	CASSRDGVGGTEAFF	TGTGCCAGCAGCAGGGACGGCGTAGGGGGCACTGAAGCTTTCTTT
many	TRBV6-2/TRBV6-3	TRBD2	TRBJ2-1	CASSLWRLAGSNNEQFF	TGTGCCAGCAGTTTATGGAGACTAGCGGGATCGAACAATGAGCAGTTCTTC
many	TRBV7-9	NA	TRBJ2-7	CASSSPREIYEQYF	TGTGCCAGCAGCTCCCCCCGGGAGATCTACGAGCAGTACTTC
NA	TRBV2	TRBD2	TRBJ2-3	CASRPGLAGFHTQYF	TGTGCCAGCAGACCCGGACTAGCGGGGTTTCATACGCAGTATTTT
few	TRBV6-1	TRBD1	TRBJ1-5	CASSSQGAGNQPQHF	TGTGCCAGCAGTTCACAGGGGGCTGGCAATCAGCCCCAGCATTTT
many	TRBV7-2	TRBD2	TRBJ2-3	CASSPRPSGRNTDTQYF	TGTGCCAGCAGCCCACGCCCCAGCGGGAGGAACACAGATACGCAGTATTTT
NA	TRBV19	NA	TRBJ2-3	CASSPRDVRDTQYF	TGTGCCAGTAGTCCCCGGGACGTACGCGATACGCAGTATTTT
many	TRBV7-6	NA	TRBJ2-5	CASSPNQETQYF	TGTGCCAGCAGCCCAAACCAAGAGACCCAGTACTTC
few	TRBV5-1	NA	TRBJ2-1	CASSPRDFPSYNEQFF	TGCGCCAGCAGCCCCCGCGACTTTCCTTCCTACAATGAGCAGTTCTTC
NA	TRBV7-2	TRBD1	TRBJ1-2	CASSLGIDRDYGYTF	TGTGCCAGCAGCTTAGGAATTGACAGGGACTATGGCTACACCTTC
NA	TRBV6-1	TRBD2	TRBJ2-1	CASGPSSGLYNEQFF	TGTGCCAGCGGTCCTTCTAGCGGGTTATACAATGAGCAGTTCTTC
few	TRBV6-5	NA	TRBJ2-5	CASSRRETPYQETQYF	TGTGCCAGCAGTCGGCGAGAAACACCGTACCAAGAGACCCAGTACTTC
many	TRBV7-9	NA	TRBJ1-4	CASSSPLGRSLIEKLFF	TGTGCCAGCAGCTCACCATTAGGTCGGAGTTTAATCGAAAAACTGTTTTTT
many	TRBV7-2	NA	TRBJ1-2	CASSYYGAANYGYTF	TGTGCCAGCAGCTACTACGGAGCAGCTAACTATGGCTACACCTTC
many	TRBV6-5	NA	TRBJ2-2	CASSTDLRGTGELFF	TGTGCCAGCAGTACCGATCTGCGGGGCACCGGGGAGCTGTTTTTT
NA	TRBV5-4	NA	TRBJ2-5	CASSSGRIEETQYF	TGTGCCAGCAGCTCTGGACGGATTGAAGAGACCCAGTACTTC
medium-sized	TRBV7-2	TRBD2	TRBJ2-5	CASSLFSGRGQETQYF	TGTGCCAGCAGCTTATTTAGCGGGAGAGGTCAAGAGACCCAGTACTTC
many	TRBV11-2	NA	TRBJ2-3	CASSLDLWEPSPRQYF	TGTGCCAGCAGCTTAGATCTGTGGGAGCCCAGCCCGAGGCAGTATTTT
many	TRBV20-1	NA	TRBJ2-7	CSALARGQLNRDEQYF	TGCAGTGCTCTCGCGCGGGGACAGTTGAATAGGGACGAGCAGTACTTC
few	TRBV4-2	NA	TRBJ2-7	CASSQDGGPYEQYF	TGTGCCAGCAGCCAAGATGGGGGCCCCTACGAGCAGTACTTC
many	TRBV11-3	NA	TRBJ2-3	CASSLDPTGADTQYF	TGTGCCAGCAGCTTAGATCCGACGGGCGCAGATACGCAGTATTTT
NA	TRBV7-2	TRBD1	TRBJ1-2	CASAGGKVSGYTF	TGTGCCAGCGCAGGGGGCAAGGTTTCCGGCTACACCTTC